This T cell receptor (beta chain) was identified in a study of cytomegalovirus exposure and HLA in healthy donors. Primers for the PCR totalled 60 Vbeta and 13 Jbeta. Using immunoSEQ multiplex PCR, the repertoire was profiled, and TCRdb retains in-frame clones only, with some absent. The repertoire has 110,000 to 150,000 clones, 80% of them found once; the top ten carry around 4.3%. In the case of this clone: Its antigen is not identified.

The CDR3 length is 16 residues. CDR1 SGHDT and CDR2 YYEEEE come from the germline V gene. V gave up 2 bases and J gave up 4 bases, with 15 bases separating them. Broader study findings: About 87% or about 30% of the time was how often most TCR beta V segments were productive, according to an earlier analysis. Later analysis identified a missense DCLRE1C variant that was linked to TCR beta V- and J-gene trimming. Sequencing likely generated an artifact that appeared as a cluster of highly shared sequence variants. There were around 160 TCR beta chains listed as cytomegalovirus-associated.

Material for sequencing was PBMCs. This TCR derives from a man between 35 and 55 years old in good health and CMV-seronegative. V usage is TRBV5-6 and J usage is TRBJ1-4, with D maybe TRBD1 (5 bases). Here the CDR3 reads CASSFIGKGDNEKLFF. CDR3 nucleotides: TGTGCCAGCAGCTTTATTGGGAAAGGGGATAATGAAAAACTGTTTTTT.